This T cell receptor (beta chain) was recovered during a study of blood T cell repertoires in COVID-19 (dated by TCRdb to 2018 to 2020). For the wider study: Collaborator samples came from the United States, Italy and Spain and covered acute and convalescent phases of COVID-19. The prospective study material was composed of cDNA or gDNA derived from T cells, B-cell-depleted T cells, or PBMCs. Subjects who had been exposed to COVID-19, were actively infected with it, or had recovered from it provided the deeply sampled blood TCRbeta repertoires that made up the dataset. The repertoires were released in a freely available public database intended as a resource for research on the immune response to SARS-CoV-2. Samples came from the ongoing ImmuneRACE study (first 160 participants) plus 1,254 subjects from 6 global collaborators. A de-identified subject ID, COVID-19 status, age in years and sex were almost always included in the sample metadata. Where available, HLA class I and class II types were obtained from metadata supplied by the sample provider rather than from assay-based typing.

In Seattle, one collaborating source enrolled patients while the infection was active and tracked those patients longitudinally over the course of disease. Each collaborating institution followed its own protocols to collect whole blood in K2EDTA tubes. Collaborator samples were shipped for TCRbeta analysis as frozen whole blood, isolated PBMCs, or DNA extracted from either sample type. For this chain, trimming is 4 bases at the V end and 6 bases at the J end, and the number of junction bases without a gene match is 5. CDR1 and CDR2 are read off the germline V gene (reference sequence) as SGHNT and YYREEE. Inclusive of the bounding cysteine and phenylalanine, the CDR3 is 15 residues long. Of the read, only the CDR3 DNA is kept; its 45 bases are in frame from base 1. Overall study results and their limits: The quantity of clinical and demographic metadata differed by source and by participant and was supplied without curation.

This clone was seen a handful of times. Its target antigen remains unknown. No much larger clone exists at a distance of one base, and base qualities are not known. TCRbeta CDR3 regions were amplified from genomic DNA by means of the immunoSEQ Assay, a bias-controlled multiplex PCR. In the paper's pipeline: Nucleated cell counts per sample were estimated from amplification of reference gene primers within the assay. Sequence reads were collapsed and filtered to measure the absolute abundance of every unique TCRbeta CDR3 rearrangement. For each sample, productive Simpson clonality was calculated by taking the square root of Simpson's diversity index across productive rearrangements. The table comes from immuneACCESS by way of TCRdb, which keeps in-frame sequences with V and J called. Part of the clones is missing from these tables; in studies checked, under half for an unresolved V gene and the rest for unknown reasons. That table furnishes V, J and clone size, whereas the DNA furnished D and trimming. The sample records fewer than 500,000 clones, 70% to 90% of which are singletons. In total, the top ten clones hold 0.65% to 1% of the sample.

Recombination linked TRBV5-4 to TRBJ2-7; TRBD2 lines up with 15 middle nucleotides. The receptor was derived from a man aged 18-30 years with COVID-19, enrolled during active disease. The sample consisted of peripheral blood. The DNA sequence is TGTGCCAGCAGCGTACCGGGACTAGCGGGAGGCGAGCAGTACTTC. It translates to CASSVPGLAGGEQYF.